This record looks at one T cell receptor (beta chain) sequence and its context. What it binds is not known. The V gene end was trimmed by 6 bases and the J gene end by 4 bases; junction bases not matched to a gene: 11. The length of the CDR3 is 16 residues. From germline, CDR1 is KGHSH and CDR2 LQKENI. This sample is part of a study of T cell responses to AZD1222 COVID-19 vaccine. Study findings and constraints: Nearly half of spike-specific TCRs reportedly go after variant regions that carry no mutations. None of the repertoires were sampled until the peak T cell response had passed.

Sequenced by immunoSEQ multiplex PCR; TCRdb stores in-frame clones only, minus some. The sample includes about 100,000 clones, 87% of them seen just once. This rearrangement joins TRBV18 to TRBJ1-1; TRBD1 agrees at 10 bases. The clonotype originates from an adult who received the AZD1222 COVID-19 vaccine. This material consisted of peripheral blood, taken 28 days after the second AZD1222 dose. CDR3 in amino acids: CASSSGQGTSGTEAFF. The CDR3 nucleotides read TGTGCCAGCTCCTCGGGACAGGGGACCTCTGGCACTGAAGCTTTCTTT.